This TCR beta chain is drawn from a study of breast tumors, draining lymph nodes, adjacent tissues. Axillary draining lymph nodes of breast cancer patients supplied the node samples. TCRdb analysed the multiplex PCR reads with MiXCR anew, one entry per CDR3 protein. The sample has under 110,000 distinct CDR3 sequences; under 40% are singletons. Germline CDR1 LGHDT, CDR2 YNNKEL (reference sequence). The CDR3 spans 16 residues. V was shortened by 4 bases and J by 0 bases, with 13 bases between the two germline ends. This clonotype showed up many times. Its cognate antigen is unknown. Study-level findings and limits: Compared with basal-like, luminal-like tumors shared significantly more repertoire with nontumor tissue. The lymph node origin of tumor T cells was framed as consistent with a hypothesis, not demonstrated.

Source material: axillary lymph node tissue. The sequence was obtained from a female donor with breast cancer. Some clones in this sample may be carry-over from other donors' samples. The V call is TRBV3-1, the J call TRBJ1-3, with D perhaps matching TRBD1 (6 bases). The chain's CDR3 is CASSRRGQNSGNTIYF. The DNA for the CDR3 is TGTGCCAGCAGCCGTAGGGGACAAAACTCTGGAAACACCATATATTTT.